Listed below are T cell receptor beta chains from one sample, sequenced in a study of T cells in Graves' hyperthyroidism and ophthalmopathy. One entry per CDR3 protein, called by TCRdb with MiXCR from the multiplex PCR reads. The sample carries roughly 500,000 distinct CDR3 sequences, 46% recorded once. Sequenced: peripheral blood or thyroid tissue (not recorded which). The receptors originated from an adult woman with Graves' disease, either hyperthyroidism or ophthalmopathy (not recorded which). Both conserved end residues are part of each CDR3. A D gene is named only where the DNA matches it firmly. Expanded clones are given a class, and other clones once, few, many or no size at all.

>TRBD2|TRBJ2-2|many|TRBV11-2
TGTGCCAGCAGCTTACGGGGTAGCGGGAGAGTCACCGGGGAGCTGTTTTTT
CASSLRGSGRVTGELFF
>TRBD1|TRBJ1-1|many|TRBV10-2
TGCGCCAGCAGTGGATTCCGGGACAGTGAAGCTTTCTTT
CASSGFRDSEAFF
>.|TRBJ1-1|many|TRBV20-1
TGCAGTGCTAGTTTCGACGGAGTGAACACTGAAGCTTTCTTT
CSASFDGVNTEAFF
>.|TRBJ1-5|.|TRBV2
TGTGCCAGCAGTGGTCGGACCCAGCAAGAGACCCAGCATTTT
CASSGRTQQETQHF
>TRBD2|TRBJ2-7|.|TRBV9
TGTGCCAGCAGCTTCATAGCGGGAGGGCCGAACGCCTACGAGCAGTACTTC
CASSFIAGGPNAYEQYF
>.|TRBJ1-4|.|TRBV14
TGTGCCAGCAGCCCAGTTCAGGCAGGGGATGAAAAACTGTTTTTT
CASSPVQAGDEKLFF
>TRBD1|TRBJ1-2|.|TRBV19
TGTGCCAGTAGTATCAACGACGGGACAGGAGGCTACACCTTC
CASSINDGTGGYTF
>.|TRBJ1-5|.|TRBV2
TGTGCCAGCAGCCCCGGCCGGGGCGGGCCCCAGCATTTT
CASSPGRGGPQHF
>.|TRBJ2-7|many|TRBV7-9
TGTGCCAGCAGCTTATTTTCCAACAGGTGGGATTACGAGCAGTACTTC
CASSLFSNRWDYEQYF
>.|TRBJ1-1|once|TRBV6-6
TGTGCCAGCAGTCCCGGGGGATCCCTTGAAGCTTTCTTT
CASSPGGSLEAFF
>.|TRBJ2-7|.|TRBV6-1
TGTGCCAGCAGTCCCGGGGAGGTCGGGTCCGACGAGCAGTACTTC
CASSPGEVGSDEQYF
>.|TRBJ2-5|many|TRBV28
TGTGCCAGCAGTTTGGTGGGAGTGGAGACCCAGTACTTC
CASSLVGVETQYF